Listed here are 8 T cell receptor beta chains from one sample, sequenced in a study of Ad26.COV2.S vaccination and SARS-CoV-2 variants. Treatment: around 19 received Ad26.COV2.S at low or high dose, single or two shots; 5 received placebo; per-sample allocation not given. Repertoires come from day 63 after the first vaccine or placebo injection. Here immunoSEQ multiplex PCR was the method, and the copy in TCRdb shows in-frame clones only, minus some. The sample lists hundreds of thousands of clones; around 87% were seen once. The specimen was peripheral blood, collected in a trial of Ad26.COV2.S vaccine versus placebo. The receptors derive from a person between 18 and 59 years old who received the Ad26.COV2.S COVID-19 vaccine or a placebo.

The CDR3 protein is CASSQDNWTDNEQFF. The CDR3 coding sequence is TGCGCCAGCAGCCAAGATAATTGGACAGACAATGAGCAGTTCTTC. This sequence joins TRBV4-3 and TRBJ2-1; perhaps TRBD1 as D (6 bases). The CDR3 runs 15 residues. Looked up from germline, CDR1 is LGHNA and CDR2 is YSLEER. The V gene lost 0 bases and the J gene lost 5 bases, with 11 bases spanning the gap.

V and J are TRBV2 and TRBJ1-2, with 7 bases that match TRBD1. With V trimmed by 8 bases and J by 7 bases, 13 bases remained unmatched. The CDR3 contains 14 residues. The germline V gene encodes CDR1 SNHLY and CDR2 FYNNEI. DNA for the CDR3: TGTGCCAGCTCGATAGGACAGGAGAATGGTGGCTACACCTTC. This gives the protein CASSIGQENGGYTF. The whole variable domain, remainder taken from reference TRBV2 and TRBJ1-2, is EPEVTQTPSHQVTQMGQEVILRCVPISNHLYFYWYRQILGQKVEFLVSFYNNEISEKSEIFDDQFSVERPDGSNFTLKIRSTKLEDSAMYFCASSIGQENGGYTFGSGTRLTVV.

The CDR3 bases are TGTGCCAGTAGTATACTCGGTACGACAAGGGACTATGGCTACACCTTC. It specifies CASSILGTTRDYGYTF. The V and J genes are TRBV19 and TRBJ1-2; D remains ambiguous. Trimming left V 2 bases short and J 3 bases short, with 16 bases between. The CDR3 spans 16 residues. Germline V gives CDR1 LNHDA, CDR2 SQIVND (reference sequence).

The V and J genes are TRBV12-5 and TRBJ1-1; possible D gene TRBD1, 6 bases. Trimming stripped 6 bases from V and 3 bases from J, with 11 bases between. Germline V lookup: CDR1 LGHNT, CDR2 FRNRAP. The CDR3 totals 13 residues. The DNA of the CDR3 is TGTGCTAGTGGCCCAGCAGGGGACACTGAAGCTTTCTTT. It encodes CASGPAGDTEAFF.

This clone was observed a handful of times. The J gene is TRBJ2-7, the V gene TRBV3-1 (or the pseudogene TRBV3-2); 9 nucleotides match TRBD2. The CDR3 has 16 amino acids. The germline V gene encodes CDR1 LGHDT and CDR2 YNNKEL (reference sequence). V was clipped by 1 base and J by 6 bases; unmatched bases: 10. CDR3 sequence (DNA): TGTGCCAGCAGCCAAGTACCGGGACTAGCCTCCCGCGAGCAGTACTTC. Amino acid sequence: CASSQVPGLASREQYF.

This chain joins TRBV7-2 and TRBJ2-7; the match to TRBD2 covers 11 bases. This CDR3 is built from 14 residues. Germline CDR1 is SGHTA and CDR2 is FQGNSA. Germline trimming cut 3 bases from V and 4 bases from J; bases unmatched to any gene: 2. This CDR3 is CASSFSSGGYEQYF. CDR3 in DNA: TGTGCCAGCAGCTTCTCTAGCGGGGGGTACGAGCAGTACTTC.

This clone has a handful of counts. The chain recombines TRBV4-3 with TRBJ2-7; possibly TRBD2 for D (6 bases). The CDR3 spans 14 residues. Trimming took off 0 bases at V and 2 bases at J, with 8 bases between the two ends. Germline loops: CDR1 LGHNA, CDR2 YSLEER. CDR3 coding DNA: TGCGCCAGCAGCCAAGAGGCGGGAACCTACGAGCAGTACTTC. Protein product: CASSQEAGTYEQYF.

The CDR3 reads CASSSTGHGSGETQYF. The CDR3 region has the DNA TGTGCCAGCAGTTCCACGGGACACGGTAGCGGAGAGACCCAGTACTTC. V usage is TRBV28 and J usage is TRBJ2-5; tentatively, D is TRBD1 or TRBD2 (6 bases each). The CDR3 totals 16 residues. The germline V and J ends were trimmed by 4 bases and 4 bases, with 19 bases remaining between them. Germline V lookup: CDR1 MDHEN, CDR2 SYDVKM.